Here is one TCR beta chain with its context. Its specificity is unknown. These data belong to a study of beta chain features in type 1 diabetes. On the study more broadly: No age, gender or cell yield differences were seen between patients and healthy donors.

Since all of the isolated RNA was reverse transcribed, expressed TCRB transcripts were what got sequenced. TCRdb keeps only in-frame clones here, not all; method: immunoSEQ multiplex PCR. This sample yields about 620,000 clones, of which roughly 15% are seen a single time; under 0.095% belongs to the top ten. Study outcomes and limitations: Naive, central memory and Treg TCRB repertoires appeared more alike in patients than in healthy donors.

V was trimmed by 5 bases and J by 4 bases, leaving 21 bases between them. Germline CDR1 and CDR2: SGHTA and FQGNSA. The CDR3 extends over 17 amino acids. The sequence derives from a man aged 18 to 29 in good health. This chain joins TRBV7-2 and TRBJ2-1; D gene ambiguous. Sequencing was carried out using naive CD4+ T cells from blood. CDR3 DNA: TGTGCCAGCAGCCTCAAGGCGCTAACCGTACCTTACAATGAGCAGTTCTTC. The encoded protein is CASSLKALTVPYNEQFF.